A single sample gave rise to the 8 T cell receptor beta chains below, sequenced in a study of read filtering for tumor transcriptome and immune sequencing. The library was built from about 0.4 ug RNA with molecular barcoded adaptors for alpha/delta and beta/gamma chains. Using its own MiXCR run on the reads, TCRdb lists one record per CDR3 protein. This sample carries approximately 61,000 distinct CDR3 sequences, about a fifth of them seen once, and the ten largest clones take around 15%. The sequencing input was a population of CD138-negative cells sorted from bone marrow. The source is a donor aged 40 or older with multiple myeloma.

In this sample, this clonotype turned up many times. The genes are TRBV28 and TRBJ1-4, with unresolved D. Germline V lookup: CDR1 MDHEN, CDR2 SYDVKM. This CDR3 comprises 12 residues. V was pared by 6 bases and J by 7 bases, with 9 bases between. This CDR3 reads CASSPETEKLFF. In nucleotides, the CDR3 is TGTGCCAGCAGCCCAGAGACTGAAAAACTGTTTTTT.

This clonotype has a count of ten or more. This chain joins TRBV12-3 or TRBV12-4 and TRBJ2-6; D call uncertain. The ends were cut back, 0 bases at V and 2 bases at J, with 8 bases in the middle. The CDR3 is made up of 16 amino acids. The CDR3 DNA reads TGTGCCAGCAGTTTAGCGCGTGTAACTGGGGCCAACGTCCTGACTTTC. Translating gives CASSLARVTGANVLTF.

There are many counts of this clonotype. The V gene is TRBV18, the J gene TRBJ2-3; TRBD1 matches 7 bases. V shed 3 bases, J shed 2 bases, and the junction held 8 bases outside the gene matches. The CDR3 consists of 16 residues. Germline assignment: CDR1 KGHSH and CDR2 LQKENI. This CDR3 reads CASSPPTGRTTDTQYF. DNA for the CDR3: TGTGCCAGCTCACCCCCGACAGGGCGAACCACAGATACGCAGTATTTT.

To note about this clonotype: This is likely an artifact of a read error, given a far larger clone one base away. The chain recombines TRBV24-1 with TRBJ2-7; D is uncertain. The V end was cut by 9 bases, the J end by 7 bases, with 18 bases between. The CDR3 totals 13 residues. CDR1 KGHDR and CDR2 SFDVKD come from the germline V gene. The CDR3 spells CATGQSETNEQYF. In nucleotides, the CDR3 is TGTGCCACCGGTCAGTCCGAGACGAATGAGCAGTACTTC.

For this clonotype: A much larger clone lies a single base off, so this may be a read error. The chain couples TRBV28 to TRBJ1-1; weak D call: TRBD1 (5 bases). The CDR3 contains 13 residues. Per germline, CDR1 MDHEN and CDR2 SYDVKM. The CDR3 spells CASSLGGVTEALF. In nucleotides, the CDR3 is TGTGCCAGCAGTTTAGGGGGGGTCACTGAAGCTCTCTTT.

This clonotype was counted ten times or more. This rearrangement joins TRBV7-2 to TRBJ1-5; possibly TRBD1 for D (5 bases). V lost 5 bases and J 4 bases, leaving 12 bases between the germline ends. The CDR3 covers 14 residues. Germline CDR1 SGHTA, CDR2 FQGNSA. The CDR3 is CASSRQNRNQPQHF. The DNA of the CDR3 is TGTGCCAGCAGCCGACAGAACCGAAATCAGCCCCAGCATTTT.

This clonotype was seen many times. The CDR3 spells CASSQTGQPQHF. Here the CDR3 DNA reads TGTGCCAGCAGCCAAACAGGCCAGCCCCAGCATTTT. This chain joins TRBV12-3 or TRBV12-4 and TRBJ1-5, with a possible D match to TRBD1 (5 bases). This CDR3 spans 12 amino acids. The ends were cut back, 6 bases at V and 7 bases at J, with 10 bases in the middle.

The table lists this clonotype with a few counts. A much larger clone differs by one base, so this may be a read error. The chain recombines TRBV6-6 with TRBJ1-2; 7 bases match TRBD1. The CDR3 has 15 residues. CDR1 is MNHNY, CDR2 SVGAGI, per germline (reference sequence). Germline trimming cut 11 bases from V and 0 bases from J; bases unmatched to any gene: 12. The CDR3 nucleotides are TGTGCCGGCATCAATCAGGGGACAGCTAACTATGGCTACACCTTC. Residues: CAGINQGTANYGYTF.